These T cell receptor beta chains were read from a single sample in a study of T-cell memory formation after mild COVID-19. TCRdb fed the 5' RACE reads into MiXCR, producing one record per CDR3 protein. The sample consists of 400,000 or so distinct CDR3 sequences, around a fifth of them appearing once. The sample consisted of PBMCs or a T cell subset sorted from them (not recorded which). These receptors all stem from an adult woman who had mild COVID-19 (a few samples of this study predate the infection). Cell type and time point are not known. Both conserved end residues are part of each CDR3. D genes are given only for firm matches. The size entry is marked missing in some rows and otherwise reads once, few, many or a size class.

V	D	size	J	CDR3	DNA
TRBV27	TRBD2	few	TRBJ2-7	CASRGLAGGPVTF	TGTGCCAGCCGGGGACTAGCGGGAGGGCCAGTCACCTTC
TRBV3-1	-	-	TRBJ2-7	CASSHRDFEQYF	TGTGCCAGCAGCCATCGGGACTTCGAGCAGTACTTC
TRBV7-9	-	few	TRBJ2-3	CASSLKWLGPQGKGMHTQYF	TGTGCCAGCAGCTTAAAATGGCTCGGCCCCCAGGGCAAGGGTATGCATACGCAGTATTTT
TRBV5-1	-	-	TRBJ1-2	CASSLDPAVYNYGYTF	TGCGCCAGCAGCTTGGACCCCGCGGTGTATAACTATGGCTACACCTTC
TRBV30	-	few	TRBJ1-1	CAWSDRPLNTEAFF	TGTGCCTGGAGTGACAGACCCTTGAACACTGAAGCTTTCTTT
TRBV4-1	-	-	TRBJ1-2	CASSQDRVAGPTYGYTF	TGCGCCAGCAGCCAAGATCGGGTGGCAGGCCCTACCTATGGCTACACCTTC
TRBV29-1	-	few	TRBJ1-1	CSVPAGTMNTEAFF	TGCAGCGTTCCGGCAGGGACAATGAACACTGAAGCTTTCTTT
TRBV11-2	-	-	TRBJ2-1	CASSPRALGSYNEQFF	TGTGCCAGCAGCCCCCGTGCTCTGGGCTCCTACAATGAGCAGTTCTTC
TRBV11-2	-	-	TRBJ1-1	CASSLYEIHTEAFF	TGTGCCAGCAGCTTATACGAAATCCACACTGAAGCTTTCTTT
TRBV5-1	TRBD2	few	TRBJ2-1	CASSGASGYNEQFF	TGCGCCAGCAGCGGGGCTAGCGGGTACAATGAGCAGTTCTTC
TRBV29-1	-	few	TRBJ2-7	CSVEAPGYYEQYF	TGCAGCGTTGAAGCCCCGGGCTACTACGAGCAGTACTTC
TRBV6-1	-	few	TRBJ1-3	CASSEALTAGNTIYF	TGTGCCAGCAGTGAAGCGCTGACGGCGGGAAACACCATATATTTT
TRBV12-3/TRBV12-4	TRBD2	-	TRBJ2-7	CASRIAGSYEQYF	TGTGCCAGCAGGATAGCGGGATCCTACGAGCAGTACTTC
TRBV12-3/TRBV12-4	TRBD1	-	TRBJ1-1	CASSQDRVGDEAFF	TGTGCCAGCAGTCAGGACAGGGTGGGGGATGAAGCTTTCTTT
TRBV20-1	TRBD2	-	TRBJ2-3	CSAPGTRGRVADTQYF	TGCAGTGCCCCCGGGACTAGGGGTCGAGTTGCAGATACGCAGTATTTT
TRBV5-5	TRBD1	few	TRBJ1-6	CASSTQWTGMNSPLHF	TGTGCCAGCAGCACCCAATGGACAGGGATGAATTCACCCCTCCACTTT
TRBV27	-	few	TRBJ2-2	CASSWASTPGELFF	TGTGCCAGCAGTTGGGCCTCGACCCCCGGGGAGCTGTTTTTT
TRBV12-3/TRBV12-4	-	many	TRBJ1-2	CASSLRGANYGYTF	TGTGCCAGCAGTTTACGGGGCGCGAACTATGGCTACACCTTC
TRBV12-3/TRBV12-4	TRBD1	-	TRBJ1-1	CASSDRGRNTEAFF	TGTGCCAGCAGTGACAGGGGGCGAAACACTGAAGCTTTCTTT
TRBV9	TRBD1	-	TRBJ2-7	CASSAGTANYEQYF	TGTGCCAGCAGCGCCGGGACAGCAAACTACGAGCAGTACTTC
TRBV7-8	TRBD2	-	TRBJ2-4	CASSPIGREGVRAKNIQYF	TGTGCCAGCAGCCCAATCGGACGGGAGGGGGTTAGGGCCAAAAACATTCAGTACTTC
TRBV7-9	-	-	TRBJ2-7	CASSLAMQGYEQYF	TGTGCCAGCAGCTTAGCGATGCAGGGCTACGAGCAGTACTTC
TRBV5-1	TRBD1	many	TRBJ2-5	CASSPLDRGETQYF	TGTGCCAGCAGTCCTTTAGACAGGGGAGAGACCCAGTACTTC
TRBV5-1	TRBD2	-	TRBJ2-1	CASSLSGTSSHNEQFF	TGCGCCAGCAGCCTATCCGGGACTAGCTCTCACAATGAGCAGTTCTTC
TRBV9	-	few	TRBJ2-7	CASSVASQLDEQYF	TGTGCCAGCAGCGTAGCTAGCCAGCTAGACGAGCAGTACTTC
TRBV6-1	-	many	TRBJ1-2	CATTQNYGYTF	TGTGCCACCACACAGAACTATGGCTACACCTTC
TRBV27	-	-	TRBJ1-5	CASSLIGTKNQPQHF	TGTGCCAGCAGTTTAATTGGCACGAAAAATCAGCCCCAGCATTTT
TRBV20-1	-	-	TRBJ1-2	CSASGSSSYGYTF	TGCAGTGCTAGTGGGAGTTCTAGCTATGGCTACACCTTC
TRBV6-5	-	-	TRBJ1-5	CASSRTENQPQHF	TGTGCCAGCAGTCGGACGGAGAATCAGCCCCAGCATTTT
TRBV20-1	-	-	TRBJ1-6	CSASSGESPLHF	TGCAGTGCTAGTTCAGGGGAATCACCCCTCCACTTT
TRBV6-5	-	-	TRBJ1-1	CASHYGTSEAFF	TGTGCCAGCCATTACGGGACCTCTGAAGCTTTCTTT
TRBV2	TRBD1	few	TRBJ1-3	CASSDQDRAHTIYF	TGTGCCAGCAGTGATCAGGACAGGGCTCACACCATATATTTT
TRBV6-5	-	-	TRBJ2-7	CASSPRHVRSSYEQYF	TGTGCCAGCAGTCCCCGCCACGTAAGGAGCTCCTACGAGCAGTACTTC
TRBV5-1	TRBD2	few	TRBJ2-1	CASSSERGAYNEQFF	TGCGCCAGCAGCTCAGAGCGGGGGGCCTACAATGAGCAGTTCTTC
TRBV7-9	-	-	TRBJ1-4	CASSSGEAGRDEKLFF	TGTGCCAGCAGCTCCGGAGAGGCAGGGCGGGATGAAAAACTGTTTTTT
TRBV29-1	-	few	TRBJ1-3	CSVEGEDSRNTIYF	TGCAGCGTTGAAGGGGAGGACAGTCGAAACACCATATATTTT
TRBV20-1	-	-	TRBJ1-2	CSARDPREFNYGYTF	TGCAGTGCTAGAGACCCGAGGGAATTCAACTATGGCTACACCTTC
TRBV7-3	-	-	TRBJ2-5	CASSPSLVQETQYF	TGTGCCAGCAGCCCCTCACTAGTCCAAGAGACCCAGTACTTC
TRBV3-1	TRBD2	few	TRBJ2-2	CASSQEGLAVPNTGELFF	TGTGCCAGCAGCCAAGAGGGACTAGCGGTGCCGAACACCGGGGAGCTGTTTTTT
TRBV29-1	TRBD1	-	TRBJ2-7	CSVTTGTDSYEQYF	TGCAGCGTTACTACCGGGACAGATTCCTACGAGCAGTACTTC
TRBV5-5	-	-	TRBJ1-1	CASSWKLTGAAFF	TGTGCCAGCAGCTGGAAACTTACAGGAGCCGCTTTCTTT
TRBV5-4	-	few	TRBJ1-2	CASSPEPVYGYTF	TGTGCCAGCAGCCCGGAACCCGTCTATGGCTACACCTTC
TRBV20-1	-	few	TRBJ1-1	CSRGRGLGGTEAFF	TGCAGTAGGGGCAGGGGACTAGGGGGGACTGAAGCTTTCTTT
TRBV4-1	TRBD1	-	TRBJ2-2	CASSQVWDRVNTGELFF	TGCGCCAGCAGCCAAGTTTGGGACAGGGTTAACACCGGGGAGCTGTTTTTT
TRBV12-3/TRBV12-4	-	few	TRBJ2-5	CASSLLGTTETQYF	TGTGCCAGCAGTCTACTAGGGACGACAGAGACCCAGTACTTC
TRBV5-1	TRBD1	few	TRBJ2-5	CASSLGGQGRGETQYF	TGCGCCAGCAGCTTGGGGGGACAGGGGCGAGGAGAGACCCAGTACTTC
TRBV7-6	-	-	TRBJ1-1	CASSLASGSTEAFF	TGTGCCAGCAGCTTAGCTTCGGGGAGCACTGAAGCTTTCTTT
TRBV7-8	-	-	TRBJ1-4	CASSPPGGWGRYEKLFF	TGTGCCAGCAGCCCCCCCGGAGGGTGGGGGCGTTATGAAAAACTGTTTTTT